A single sample is the source of the 2 T cell receptor beta chains below, sequenced in a study of T cell repertoires in cytomegalovirus infection (dated by TCRdb to between 2018 and 2020). This sample's treatment or condition label indicates: in vitro stimulation with specific CMV peptide epitopes to enrich CMV-specific T cells. Their recognized antigens are unknown. TCRdb shows the sequencer as Illumina HiSeq 1500. The public reads were reprocessed in TCRdb via fastp at Q25 and MiXCR, keeping in-frame beta chains. Records with the same CDR3 protein are collapsed into one entry carrying the most frequent genes and DNA. The sample table shows about 830,000 distinct CDR3 sequences, and about 31% are seen once. Together, the top ten hold roughly an eighth of the sample. The material was cultured CD8+ T cells from PBMCs, obtained from culture after CMV antigen stimulation. The receptor set was obtained from a human donor in good health (CMV status not recorded). Some clones in this sample may be carry-over from other donors' samples.

J is TRBJ1-1 and V is TRBV5-5; D remains ambiguous. This CDR3 has 15 amino acids. Germline values: CDR1 SGHKS, CDR2 YYEKEE (reference sequence). Trimming shortened V by 0 bases and J by 0 bases, and 9 bases separated the two germline ends. CDR3 region: CASSLESLLNTEAFF. Written as DNA, the CDR3 is TGTGCCAGCAGCTTGGAATCGTTATTGAACACTGAAGCTTTCTTT.

The CDR3 nucleotides read TGTGCCAGCAGGGGAAGGGAGGGCATTCAGTACTTC. It translates to CASRGREGIQYF. J is TRBJ2-4 and V is TRBV27; the match to TRBD2 covers 7 bases. CDR1 and CDR2 from the germline V gene are MNHEY and SMNVEV (reference sequence). The CDR3 sequence is 12 residues long. Losses at the gene ends were 6 bases for V and 9 bases for J; bases not matched to a gene: 5.